The present entry profiles one T cell receptor beta chain with its context. What it binds is unknown. The record originates from a study of T cells in localized non-small cell lung cancer. Generated by immunoSEQ multiplex PCR, the TCRdb table keeps only in-frame clones and is missing some. Altogether 40,000 to 55,000 clones are present, roughly 79% being singletons, with the ten largest covering 17%. Study-level results: Uninvolved adjacent lung showed peak T cell clonality, exceeding tumor. Paired adjacent lung recovered a median around 60 of the top 100 tumor clones. Prolonged overall survival went with higher T cell density in the blood. Because sequencing included only one region (of the tumor), heterogeneity remains possible.

Sample: peripheral blood mononuclear cells, taken before any cancer treatment. This receptor was identified in a man between 40 and 70 years old with stage III lung adenocarcinoma.

The CDR3 here is CASSPGDRWKGDTQYF. In DNA, the CDR3 is TGTGCCAGCAGCCCCGGGGACAGGTGGAAAGGAGATACGCAGTATTTT. V usage is TRBV7-2 and J usage is TRBJ2-3; 8 bases are a match to TRBD1. Trimming took 5 bases from V and 5 from J; bases not matched to a gene: 12. The germline V gene has CDR1 SGHTA and CDR2 FQGNSA. The CDR3 is 16 residues long.